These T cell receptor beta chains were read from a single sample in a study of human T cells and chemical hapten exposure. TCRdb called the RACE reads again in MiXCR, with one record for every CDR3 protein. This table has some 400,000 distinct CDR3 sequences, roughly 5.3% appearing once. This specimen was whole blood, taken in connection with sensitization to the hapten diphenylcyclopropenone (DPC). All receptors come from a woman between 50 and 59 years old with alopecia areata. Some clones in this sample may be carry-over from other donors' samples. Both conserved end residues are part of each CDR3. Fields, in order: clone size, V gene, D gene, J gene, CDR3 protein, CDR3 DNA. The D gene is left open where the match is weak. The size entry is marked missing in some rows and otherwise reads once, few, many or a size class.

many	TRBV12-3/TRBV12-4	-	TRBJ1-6	CASTLTGGSYNSPLHF	TGTGCCAGCACTCTGACAGGCGGCTCCTATAATTCACCCCTCCACTTT
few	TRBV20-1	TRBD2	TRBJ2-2	CSARVSSGRNTGELFF	TGCAGTGCTAGAGTGTCTAGCGGGAGGAACACCGGGGAGCTGTTTTTT
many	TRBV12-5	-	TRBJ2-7	CASGLRDEQYF	TGTGCTAGTGGTTTGCGTGACGAGCAGTACTTC
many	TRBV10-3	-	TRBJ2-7	CAIKGSSYEQYF	TGTGCCATCAAAGGCAGCTCCTACGAGCAGTACTTC
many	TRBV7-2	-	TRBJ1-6	CASTLQGANSPLHF	TGTGCCAGCACCCTACAGGGAGCTAATTCACCCCTCCACTTT
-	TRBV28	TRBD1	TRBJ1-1	CASSPRGLREAFF	TGTGCCAGCAGCCCCAGGGGGCTAAGAGAAGCTTTCTTT
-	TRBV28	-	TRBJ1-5	CASSLWSGSGGNQPQHF	TGTGCCAGCAGTTTATGGTCGGGGAGTGGTGGCAATCAGCCCCAGCATTTT
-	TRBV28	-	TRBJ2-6	CASSSFGGETGANVLTF	TGTGCCAGCAGTTCTTTCGGTGGTGAGACTGGGGCCAACGTCCTGACTTTC
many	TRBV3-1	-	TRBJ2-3	CASSQDNRDTDTQYF	TGTGCCAGCAGCCAAGATAACAGGGACACAGATACGCAGTATTTT
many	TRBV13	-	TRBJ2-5	CASSPTRSETQYF	TGTGCCAGCAGCCCCACGAGAAGTGAGACCCAGTACTTC
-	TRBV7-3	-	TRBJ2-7	CASSSNGRAEQYF	TGTGCCAGCAGCTCGAACGGACGGGCCGAGCAGTACTTC
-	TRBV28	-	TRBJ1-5	CASSFDGSNQPQHF	TGTGCCAGCAGTTTCGACGGCAGCAATCAGCCCCAGCATTTT
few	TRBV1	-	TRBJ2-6	CTSSQDRANHGLDSGANVLTF	TGCACCAGCAGCCAAGATCGGGCTAACCACGGTTTAGACTCTGGGGCCAACGTCCTGACTTTC
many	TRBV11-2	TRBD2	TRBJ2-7	CASSLRGGSGSKHEQYF	TGTGCCAGCAGCCTCCGGGGCGGTAGCGGGAGTAAGCACGAGCAGTACTTC